The rows below give T cell receptor beta chains drawn from one sample of a study of blood T cell repertoires in COVID-19. TCRdb keeps only in-frame clones here, not all; method: immunoSEQ multiplex PCR. This table holds hundreds of thousands of clones, roughly 85% found once. The specimen was peripheral blood. All receptors come from a woman between 45 and 60 years old who had recovered from COVID-19. The CDR3 runs from the conserved cysteine through the conserved F or W. D genes are given only for firm matches. For some rows the clone size is stated as once, few or many, or as a class when expanded; others skip it.

d_call	v_call	clone_size	j_call	cdr3_nt	cdr3_aa
-	TRBV7-2	-	TRBJ2-5	TGTGCCAGCAGCTTAGGAGACAGGTCGGCTGGGACCCAGTACTTC	CASSLGDRSAGTQYF
-	TRBV11-3	-	TRBJ2-5	TGTGCCAGCAGCTTTGGACTCGCCCAGACCCAGTACTTC	CASSFGLAQTQYF
TRBD1	TRBV18	-	TRBJ2-7	TGTGCCAGCTCAGCAACCCAGGGGGCCTACGAGCAGTACTTC	CASSATQGAYEQYF
TRBD2	TRBV7-9	-	TRBJ2-5	TGTGCCAGCAGCTCCTCGACTAGCGGGAGCCCTGGGGAGACCCAGTACTTC	CASSSSTSGSPGETQYF
TRBD2	TRBV7-3	-	TRBJ2-3	TGTGCCAGCAGCTCCACTAGCGGGCCGATAGATACGCAGTATTTT	CASSSTSGPIDTQYF
-	TRBV6-2/TRBV6-3	-	TRBJ1-2	TGTGCCAGCAGTTACCCGCCCCCCACTTATGGCTACACCTTC	CASSYPPPTYGYTF
TRBD1	TRBV11-3	few	TRBJ2-2	TGTGCCAGCAGCCCTGGACAGGGGGACACCGGGGAGCTGTTTTTT	CASSPGQGDTGELFF
-	TRBV9	-	TRBJ2-1	TGTGCCAGCAGCGCCCAGGGTATTGAGCAGTTCTTC	CASSAQGIEQFF
-	TRBV27	-	TRBJ1-5	TGTGCCAGTCAATACAAGGGGGGGAATAATCAGCCCCAGCATTTT	CASQYKGGNNQPQHF
-	TRBV6-5	-	TRBJ2-2	TGTGCCAGCAGCCCGGGGGACGCGAACACCGGGGAGCTGTTTTTT	CASSPGDANTGELFF
TRBD1	TRBV3-1/TRBV3-2	-	TRBJ1-2	TGTGCCAGCAGCCAAGTTCAGCCGGGACAGGAGAATGGCTACACCTTC	CASSQVQPGQENGYTF
-	TRBV20-1	-	TRBJ2-7	TGCAGTGCTAGTATTCGCGAGCAGTACTTC	CSASIREQYF
-	TRBV5-1	medium-sized	TRBJ1-2	TGCGCCAGCAGCTTGGTGGTATCGGAGATCTATGGCTACACCTTC	CASSLVVSEIYGYTF
-	TRBV27	-	TRBJ1-6	TGTGCCAGCAGTTCTTCAGGGGTGGCCCTCCACTTT	CASSSSGVALHF
-	TRBV7-2	-	TRBJ2-7	TGTGCCAGCAGCTTGCGGCAGGGTCTTAACGAGCAGTACTTC	CASSLRQGLNEQYF
TRBD1	TRBV2	-	TRBJ1-3	TGTGCCAGCCAAAAGGGACAGGTCTTCGGAAACACCATATATTTT	CASQKGQVFGNTIYF
-	TRBV25-1	once	TRBJ2-5	TGTGCCAGCAGTGGAGGGACAACAGAGCGAACCCAGTACTTC	CASSGGTTERTQYF
-	TRBV11-2	-	TRBJ2-7	TGTGCCAGCAGCTCCCCAGGGCGCGGCGAGCAGTACTTC	CASSSPGRGEQYF
-	TRBV24-1	-	TRBJ1-2	TGTGCCACCAACGCTCAGGGAAACTATGGCTACACCTTC	CATNAQGNYGYTF
-	TRBV7-2	few	TRBJ2-2	TGTGCCAGCAGCCCCCGCGGGGGCGGGACCGGCGGGGAGCTGTTTTTT	CASSPRGGGTGGELFF
-	TRBV12-3/TRBV12-4	-	TRBJ2-7	TGTGCCAGCAGTGTTACCTACGAGCAGTACTTC	CASSVTYEQYF
-	TRBV6-2/TRBV6-3	once	TRBJ2-7	TGTGCCAGCAGTTACCCGGTACAGGGCTCCTACGAGCAGTACTTC	CASSYPVQGSYEQYF
TRBD1	TRBV5-1	-	TRBJ1-1	TGCGCCAGCAGGGACACAGGGGTTGAAGCTTTCTTT	CASRDTGVEAFF
TRBD2	TRBV24-1	-	TRBJ2-2	TGTGCCACCAGTGATATGGGACTAGCGGGAGGAAATGGCGGGGAGCTGTTTTTT	CATSDMGLAGGNGGELFF
-	TRBV7-6	-	TRBJ2-2	TGTGCCAGCAGCTTAGCGCTGAGTAGCGGAAACACCGGGGAGCTGTTTTTT	CASSLALSSGNTGELFF
TRBD1	TRBV18	-	TRBJ1-2	TGTGCCAGCTCACTCGTGGACGCCTCAGGGGGACGCGGCTACACCTTC	CASSLVDASGGRGYTF